Listed below are T cell receptor beta chains from one sample, sequenced in a study of monozygotic twins with cystic fibrosis. The table came from immunoSEQ multiplex PCR; TCRdb's copy has only in-frame clones and leaves some out. The sample lists 30,000 to 35,000 clones, around 96% seen once, with about 0.17% in the top ten. Sequenced material: blood. All receptors come from a girl aged 2-9 years with cystic fibrosis. CDR3s include the opening cysteine and the closing phenylalanine or tryptophan. Each record gives: clone size, J gene, D gene, V gene, CDR3 protein, CDR3 DNA. D genes are given only for firm matches. Size is stated for part of the rows, as once, few or many counts, or as a class when the clone is expanded.

abundance: -; j_gene: TRBJ2-1; d_gene: TRBD2; v_gene: TRBV6-5; CDR3aa: CASSYSLGTRGEQFF; CDR3nt: TGTGCCAGCAGTTACTCTCTCGGGACTAGGGGTGAGCAGTTCTTC
abundance: -; j_gene: TRBJ2-7; d_gene: TRBD1; v_gene: TRBV4-1; CDR3aa: CASSQGQGTYEQYF; CDR3nt: TGCGCCAGCAGCCAAGGACAGGGGACCTACGAGCAGTACTTC
abundance: -; j_gene: TRBJ2-1; d_gene: TRBD1; v_gene: TRBV4-1; CDR3aa: CASSQQGQGDPLEHEQFF; CDR3nt: TGCGCCAGCAGCCAACAGGGACAGGGGGACCCTCTGGAGCATGAGCAGTTCTTC
abundance: -; j_gene: TRBJ1-4; d_gene: -; v_gene: TRBV27; CDR3aa: CASSLRGTTNEKLFF; CDR3nt: TGTGCCAGCAGTTTAAGGGGCACCACTAATGAAAAACTGTTTTTT
abundance: -; j_gene: TRBJ1-2; d_gene: -; v_gene: TRBV27; CDR3aa: CASSFGGGIYGYTF; CDR3nt: TGTGCCAGCAGCTTCGGTGGGGGTATCTATGGCTACACCTTC
abundance: -; j_gene: TRBJ2-5; d_gene: -; v_gene: TRBV4-2; CDR3aa: CASSQAPIASTETQYF; CDR3nt: TGTGCCAGCAGCCAAGCCCCCATAGCGTCGACAGAGACCCAGTACTTC
abundance: -; j_gene: TRBJ2-7; d_gene: -; v_gene: TRBV28; CDR3aa: CASRTVAANYEQYF; CDR3nt: TGTGCCAGCAGAACCGTAGCCGCTAACTACGAGCAGTACTTC
abundance: -; j_gene: TRBJ1-5; d_gene: TRBD1; v_gene: TRBV7-2; CDR3aa: CASSPENRGDQPQHF; CDR3nt: TGTGCCAGCAGCCCTGAGAACAGGGGAGATCAGCCCCAGCATTTT
abundance: -; j_gene: TRBJ2-7; d_gene: -; v_gene: TRBV5-1; CDR3aa: CASSLAVLSGSYEQYF; CDR3nt: TGCGCCAGCAGCTTGGCCGTTCTGAGCGGTTCCTACGAGCAGTACTTC
abundance: -; j_gene: TRBJ1-2; d_gene: -; v_gene: TRBV5-8; CDR3aa: CASSFYNFVARENYGYTF; CDR3nt: TGTGCCAGCAGCTTTTATAATTTTGTGGCGCGGGAGAACTATGGCTACACCTTC
abundance: -; j_gene: TRBJ2-7; d_gene: -; v_gene: TRBV7-9; CDR3aa: CASSLEFWEQYF; CDR3nt: TGTGCCAGCAGCTTAGAATTTTGGGAGCAGTACTTC
abundance: once; j_gene: TRBJ2-1; d_gene: -; v_gene: TRBV6-1; CDR3aa: CASSGAPNEQFF; CDR3nt: TGTGCCAGCAGTGGGGCCCCAAATGAGCAGTTCTTC
abundance: -; j_gene: TRBJ2-1; d_gene: -; v_gene: TRBV10-3; CDR3aa: CAISVRGEDNEQFF; CDR3nt: TGTGCCATCAGTGTAAGGGGGGAGGACAATGAGCAGTTCTTC
abundance: -; j_gene: TRBJ2-6; d_gene: -; v_gene: TRBV27; CDR3aa: CASRGSGANVLTF; CDR3nt: TGTGCCAGCAGGGGTTCCGGGGCCAACGTCCTGACTTTC
abundance: -; j_gene: TRBJ1-1; d_gene: -; v_gene: TRBV29-1; CDR3aa: CSVEVRGAGAEAFF; CDR3nt: TGCAGCGTTGAAGTAAGGGGGGCTGGGGCTGAAGCTTTCTTT
abundance: -; j_gene: TRBJ2-2; d_gene: -; v_gene: TRBV6-5; CDR3aa: CASSFVDTGELFF; CDR3nt: TGTGCCAGCAGTTTCGTAGACACCGGGGAGCTGTTTTTT
abundance: -; j_gene: TRBJ1-1; d_gene: -; v_gene: TRBV11-3; CDR3aa: CASSSLDRPTEAFF; CDR3nt: TGTGCCAGCAGCTCCCTAGACAGGCCCACTGAAGCTTTCTTT